Listed below are T cell receptor beta chains from one sample, sequenced in a study of blood T cell repertoires in COVID-19. Repertoires were generated with immunoSEQ multiplex PCR, while TCRdb's copy carries only in-frame clones and drops some. The sample records hundreds of thousands of clones, roughly 88% being singletons. The sequenced material came from PBMCs or T cells enriched from blood (not recorded which). The receptors here all came from a woman aged 40 to 55 with acute COVID-19. The conserved cysteine and the conserved F or W are not part of the CDR3 here. Clone size is shown for a subset of rows, as once, few, many or a class of expanded clone.

V,J,size,CDR3
TRBV20-1,TRBJ1-5,NA,SASGGASQPQH
TRBV28,TRBJ1-5,NA,ASSRQGKPQH
TRBV20-1,TRBJ2-4,NA,SASNAGASIQY
TRBV20-1,TRBJ1-5,NA,SAAGVQPQH
TRBV27,TRBJ2-5,NA,ASTPGGGMETQY
TRBV2,TRBJ2-5,NA,ASRGGLPQETQY
TRBV5-4,TRBJ1-6,NA,ASSGRGGSEDSPLH
TRBV28,TRBJ2-2,NA,ASSPSDRCGATGELF
TRBV27,TRBJ2-7,NA,ASSLGQGVYEQY
TRBV11-2,TRBJ2-7,NA,ASSPSVSYEQY
TRBV28,TRBJ1-5,NA,ASSIPTVNQPQH
TRBV19,TRBJ1-1,NA,ASSNRGGSRNTEAF
TRBV6-1,TRBJ2-1,NA,ASSDWRRGSYNEQF
TRBV4-3,TRBJ1-5,NA,ASSQERGNQPQH
TRBV11-2,TRBJ2-2,NA,ASRVGGSNTGELF
TRBV19,TRBJ1-2,NA,ASSIGTGRNYGYT
TRBV5-4,TRBJ1-3,NA,ASSVGLLSSGNTIY
TRBV19,TRBJ2-3,NA,ASSAKGGAGRNTQY
TRBV30,TRBJ2-3,NA,AWSRGGGEDTQY
TRBV28,TRBJ1-1,once,ASRGGDRLTEAF
TRBV5-4,TRBJ1-3,NA,ASSSLGNTIY
TRBV7-2,TRBJ1-1,once,ASTVIQGTYTEAF
TRBV4-1,TRBJ1-2,NA,ASSQGQGVFYGYT
TRBV13,TRBJ1-1,NA,ASSLGTGKYTEAF
TRBV4-2,TRBJ2-7,NA,ASSQGTGQTYEQY
TRBV10-3,TRBJ2-3,once,AISDLAGRSTDTQY
TRBV27,TRBJ1-2,few,ASRPDSQVDGYT
TRBV28,TRBJ1-4,NA,ATRILNEKLF
TRBV5-1,TRBJ2-7,NA,ASSLEGPGDHSYEQY
TRBV11-2,TRBJ1-1,NA,ASNRGDGTEAF
TRBV4-1,TRBJ1-3,NA,ASSQPELQGGSGNTIY
TRBV28,TRBJ1-4,NA,ASSLGSGYNEKLF
TRBV30,TRBJ1-2,NA,AWSVGGYGYT
TRBV7-9,TRBJ2-7,NA,ASSHPEREGSYEQY
TRBV7-7,TRBJ2-1,NA,ASSLGGETYNEQF
TRBV29-1,TRBJ1-5,few,SVGDAFDQPQH
TRBV5-1,TRBJ2-1,NA,ASSSNPSGSNEQF
TRBV9,TRBJ2-3,NA,ASSPAGGVADTQY
TRBV28,TRBJ1-1,NA,ASSLGTGGFRYAF
TRBV29-1,TRBJ1-2,NA,SVGTVLTNYGYT
TRBV29-1,TRBJ2-5,NA,SVQTSGISGTQY
TRBV19,TRBJ1-5,NA,ASTIRGVLNQPQH
TRBV5-1,TRBJ1-4,NA,ASSLEVGGNEKLF
TRBV7-9,TRBJ2-2,NA,ASNSYGGRSTGELF
TRBV6-4,TRBJ1-2,NA,ASSDQTGGYGYT
TRBV5-1,TRBJ1-1,NA,ASSLGGVNTEAF
TRBV9,TRBJ1-1,NA,ASSPWTGANTEAF
TRBV19,TRBJ2-1,NA,ASSITSGSNEQF
TRBV11-2,TRBJ2-1,NA,ASSLGLAGNEQF
TRBV7-9,TRBJ1-4,NA,ASSAGTGREKLF
TRBV24-1,TRBJ1-2,many,ATSDRDRPPYGYT
TRBV24-1,TRBJ1-6,NA,ATSDSTVGVNSPLH
TRBV6-5,TRBJ1-4,NA,ASSRDSTNEKLF
TRBV10-3,TRBJ1-5,NA,AISEDRGVSNQPQH
TRBV2,TRBJ1-3,NA,ASTQGRAGNTIY
TRBV18,TRBJ1-4,NA,ASARTGLLGTNEKLF
TRBV10-3,TRBJ2-1,NA,AIRAGAHEQF
TRBV11-2,TRBJ2-7,NA,ASILSPGLTYEQY
TRBV20-1,TRBJ2-1,NA,SASRLAVKF